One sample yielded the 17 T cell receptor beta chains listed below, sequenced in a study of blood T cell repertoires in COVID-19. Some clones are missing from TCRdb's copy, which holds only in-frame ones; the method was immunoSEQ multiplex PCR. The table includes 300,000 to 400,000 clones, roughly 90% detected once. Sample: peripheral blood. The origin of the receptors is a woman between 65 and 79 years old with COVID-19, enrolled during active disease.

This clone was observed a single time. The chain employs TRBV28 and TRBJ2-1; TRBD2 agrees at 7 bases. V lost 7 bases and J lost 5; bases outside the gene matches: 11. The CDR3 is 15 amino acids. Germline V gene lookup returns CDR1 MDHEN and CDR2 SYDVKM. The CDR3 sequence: CASKPRTSGNNEQFF. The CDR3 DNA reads TGTGCCAGCAAGCCCCGGACTAGTGGTAACAATGAGCAGTTCTTC.

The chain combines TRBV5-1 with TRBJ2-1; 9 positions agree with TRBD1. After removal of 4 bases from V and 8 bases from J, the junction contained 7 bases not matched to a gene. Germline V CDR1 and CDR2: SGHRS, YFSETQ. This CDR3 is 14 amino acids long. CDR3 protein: CASSPRTGEDEQFF. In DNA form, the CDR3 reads TGCGCCAGCAGCCCGCGGACAGGGGAAGATGAGCAGTTCTTC.

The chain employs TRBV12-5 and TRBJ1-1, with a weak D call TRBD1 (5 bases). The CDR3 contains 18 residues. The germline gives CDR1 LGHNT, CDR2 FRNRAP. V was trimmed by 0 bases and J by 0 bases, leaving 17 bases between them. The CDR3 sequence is CASGLVLGQGIMNTEAFF. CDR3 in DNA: TGTGCTAGTGGTTTGGTACTCGGCCAGGGAATAATGAACACTGAAGCTTTCTTT.

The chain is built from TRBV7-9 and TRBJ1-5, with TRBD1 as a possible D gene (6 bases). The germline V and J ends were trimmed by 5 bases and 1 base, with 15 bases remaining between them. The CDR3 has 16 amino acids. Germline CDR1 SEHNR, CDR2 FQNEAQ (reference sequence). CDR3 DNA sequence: TGTGCCAGCAGCAAAGAACAGGGATGGAGCAATCAGCCCCAGCATTTT. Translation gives CASSKEQGWSNQPQHF.

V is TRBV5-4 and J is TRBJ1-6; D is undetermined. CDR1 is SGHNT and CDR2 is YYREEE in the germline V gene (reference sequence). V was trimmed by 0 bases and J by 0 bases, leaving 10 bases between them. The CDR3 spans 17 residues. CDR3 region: CASSLGTMSSYNSPLHF. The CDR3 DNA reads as TGTGCCAGCAGCTTGGGAACGATGAGCTCCTATAATTCACCCCTCCACTTT.

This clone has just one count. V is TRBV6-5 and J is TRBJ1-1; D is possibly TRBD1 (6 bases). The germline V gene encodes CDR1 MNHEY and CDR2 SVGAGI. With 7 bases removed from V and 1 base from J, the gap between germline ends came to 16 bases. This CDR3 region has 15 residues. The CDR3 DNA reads TGTGCCAGCATCAGACCCACAGGGTGGAACACTGAAGCTTTCTTT. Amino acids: CASIRPTGWNTEAFF.

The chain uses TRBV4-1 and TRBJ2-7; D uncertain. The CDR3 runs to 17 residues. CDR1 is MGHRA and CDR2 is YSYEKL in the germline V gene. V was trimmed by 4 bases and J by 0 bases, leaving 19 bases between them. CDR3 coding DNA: TGCGCCAGCAGCCCAGCTGGTGGAGTCCCTACCTCCTACGAGCAGTACTTC. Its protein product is CASSPAGGVPTSYEQYF.

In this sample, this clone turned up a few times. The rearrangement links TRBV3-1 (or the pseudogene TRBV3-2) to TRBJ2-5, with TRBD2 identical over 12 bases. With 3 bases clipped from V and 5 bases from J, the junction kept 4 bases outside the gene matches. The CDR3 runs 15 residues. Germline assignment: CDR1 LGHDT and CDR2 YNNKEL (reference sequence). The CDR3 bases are TGTGCCAGCAGCCAGTCTAGCGGGGGGGCTGAGACCCAGTACTTC. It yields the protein CASSQSSGGAETQYF.

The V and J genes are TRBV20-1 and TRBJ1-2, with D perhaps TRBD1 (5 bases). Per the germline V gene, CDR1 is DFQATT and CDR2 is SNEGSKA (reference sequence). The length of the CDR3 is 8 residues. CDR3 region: CRGPGYTF. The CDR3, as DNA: TGCAGAGGCCCAGGGTACACCTTC.

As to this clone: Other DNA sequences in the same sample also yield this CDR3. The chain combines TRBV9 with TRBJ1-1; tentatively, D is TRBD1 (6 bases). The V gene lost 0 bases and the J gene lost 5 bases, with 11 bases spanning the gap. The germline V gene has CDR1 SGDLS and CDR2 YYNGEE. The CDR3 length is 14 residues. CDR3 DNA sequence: TGTGCCAGCAGCGTAGGTGGGGGCGAGACTGAAGCTTTCTTT. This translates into CASSVGGGETEAFF.

DNA of the CDR3: TGCAGCGTTGCAGGGGGCCCTAGCACAGATACGCAGTATTTT. Translation: CSVAGGPSTDTQYF. The chain uses TRBV29-1 and TRBJ2-3, with 8 bases fitting TRBD1. The CDR3 has 14 residues. Germline-derived CDR1 and CDR2 are SQVTM and ANQGSEA. With 4 bases clipped from V and 0 bases from J, the junction kept 3 bases outside the gene matches.

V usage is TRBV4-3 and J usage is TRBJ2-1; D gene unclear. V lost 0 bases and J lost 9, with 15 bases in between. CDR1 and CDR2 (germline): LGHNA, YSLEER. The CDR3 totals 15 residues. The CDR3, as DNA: TGCGCCAGCAGCCAAGATGAAAACATCGTCGTTGAGCAGTTCTTC. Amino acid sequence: CASSQDENIVVEQFF.

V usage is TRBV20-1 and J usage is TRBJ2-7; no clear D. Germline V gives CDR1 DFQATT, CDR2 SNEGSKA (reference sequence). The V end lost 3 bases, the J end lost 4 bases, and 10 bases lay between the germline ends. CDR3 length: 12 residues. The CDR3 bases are TGCAGTGCTAGTTCTCCCTCGTACGAGCAGTACTTC. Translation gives CSASSPSYEQYF.

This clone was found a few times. Here the CDR3 DNA reads TGTGCCAGCAGCTTAGTACTAGCGGGGGGCTACGAGCAGTACTTC. This sequence encodes CASSLVLAGGYEQYF. This sequence joins TRBV7-9 and TRBJ2-7; 12 positions match TRBD2. The V segment lost 1 base and the J segment 3 bases; nucleotides outside the gene matches: 1. From germline, CDR1 is SEHNR and CDR2 FQNEAQ (reference sequence). The CDR3 runs to 15 residues.

The CDR3 is CASSPWAGGPQETQYF. CDR3 nucleotides: TGTGCCAGCAGCCCTTGGGCGGGGGGGCCCCAAGAGACCCAGTACTTC. The chain is built from TRBV11-2 and TRBJ2-5; 9 bases map to TRBD2. This CDR3 region has 16 residues. V dropped 5 bases and J dropped 1; count of bases not matched to a gene: 8. The germline CDR1 and CDR2 sequences are SGHAT and FQNNGV.

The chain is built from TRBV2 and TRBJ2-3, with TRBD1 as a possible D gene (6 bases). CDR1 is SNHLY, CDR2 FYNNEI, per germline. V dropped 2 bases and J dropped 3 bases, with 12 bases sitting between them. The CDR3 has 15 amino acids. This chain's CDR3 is CASSETGKGTDTQYF. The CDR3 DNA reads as TGTGCCAGCAGTGAAACAGGGAAGGGTACAGATACGCAGTATTTT.

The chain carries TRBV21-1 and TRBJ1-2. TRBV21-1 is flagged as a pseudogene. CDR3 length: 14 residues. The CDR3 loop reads CASSTPGGSSGYTF. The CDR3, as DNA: TGTGCCAGCAGCACCCCGGGGGGAAGCTCCGGCTACACCTTC.